These 10 T cell receptor beta chains originate from one sample sequenced in a study of early T cells in non-severe SARS-CoV-2 infection (dated by TCRdb to the early 2020s). The library was prepared using 5' RACE. Sequencing was performed on a NextSeq 500. The public reads were reprocessed in TCRdb via fastp at Q25 and MiXCR, keeping in-frame beta chains. When rows share a CDR3 protein, they turn into one entry using the most common DNA and genes. Within this sample are 55,000 to 80,000 distinct CDR3 sequences, with approximately 10% of them counted one time only. 5.7% of the sample lies in the top ten. The sample consisted of whole blood, taken at baseline. The receptors shown here come from an adult who was a healthcare worker with PCR-confirmed SARS-CoV-2 infection or an uninfected control (not recorded which).

This clonotype was seen ten or more times. The chain links TRBV20-1 to TRBJ2-7; D not resolved. The V end was cut by 0 bases, the J end by 4 bases, with 10 bases between. Per the germline V gene, CDR1 is DFQATT and CDR2 is SNEGSKA (reference sequence). The length of the CDR3 is 13 residues. The CDR3 here is CSARDRVNYEQYF. CDR3 in DNA: TGCAGTGCTAGAGATCGGGTGAATTACGAGCAGTACTTC.

This clonotype occurred a few times. The J gene is TRBJ2-3, the V gene TRBV10-3, with TRBD1 matching 7 bases. Germline V gene lookup returns CDR1 ENHRY and CDR2 SYGVKD. The CDR3 spans 15 residues. The ends lost 10 bases at V and 0 bases at J; junction bases unmatched: 10. The CDR3 coding sequence is TGTGCCAGCACGGACAGGAGATCTAGCACAGATACGCAGTATTTT. It yields the protein CASTDRRSSTDTQYF.

This clonotype has more than one count but fewer than ten. V usage is TRBV11-2 and J usage is TRBJ2-2; tentatively, D is TRBD2 (5 bases). The CDR3 loop spans 13 amino acids. V dropped 8 bases and J dropped 1 base, with 8 bases sitting between them. In germline, CDR1 is SGHAT, CDR2 FQNNGV. CDR3 sequence: CASGLLNTGELFF. CDR3 bases: TGTGCCAGCGGACTCTTGAACACCGGGGAGCTGTTTTTT.

The V and J genes are TRBV6-1 and TRBJ1-2; 10 nucleotides match TRBD1. CDR1 is MNHNS, CDR2 SASEGT, per germline. V shed 5 bases, J shed 8 bases, and the junction held 11 bases outside the gene matches. The CDR3 runs 15 residues. The CDR3 loop reads CASSFPGQGREGYTF. As DNA, the CDR3 is TGTGCCAGCAGTTTTCCGGGACAGGGGCGGGAAGGCTACACCTTC.

Here the CDR3 DNA reads TGTGCCAGCAGCCGTAGCGGGGGGGCTGGAGAGACCCAGTACTTC. Translation gives CASSRSGGAGETQYF. The genes are TRBV7-3 and TRBJ2-5; 11 bases map to TRBD2. In germline, CDR1 is SGHTA, CDR2 FQGTGA. Trimming removed 5 bases from V and 4 bases from J; junction bases left unmatched: 6. This CDR3 is 15 amino acids long.

This clonotype was detected many times. The chain recombines TRBV9 with TRBJ1-1; D unclear. The CDR3 has 14 residues. Germline CDR1 SGDLS, CDR2 YYNGEE. The germline V and J ends were trimmed by 2 bases and 0 bases, with 8 bases remaining between them. The CDR3 here is CASSVAGLNTEAFF. In DNA form, the CDR3 reads TGTGCCAGCAGCGTGGCAGGATTGAACACTGAAGCTTTCTTT.

The chain is built from TRBV20-1 and TRBJ1-1; TRBD1 aligns across 7 bases. This CDR3 comprises 14 residues. Germline V gene lookup returns CDR1 DFQATT and CDR2 SNEGSKA (reference sequence). V was pared by 0 bases and J by 6 bases, with 7 bases of the junction left unmatched. The CDR3 protein is CSARDQGQTPEAFF. DNA of the CDR3: TGCAGTGCTAGAGATCAGGGACAGACCCCTGAAGCTTTCTTT.

J is TRBJ2-3 and V is TRBV18; 7 bases line up with TRBD2. Trimming cost V 10 bases and J 4 bases; bases outside gene matches: 8. The CDR3 runs to 13 residues. The germline gives CDR1 KGHSH, CDR2 LQKENI. CDR3 coding DNA: TGTGCCACCCACTGGCGGGAGTCAGATACGCAGTATTTT. It encodes CATHWRESDTQYF.

This clonotype was counted many times. This chain joins TRBV5-1 and TRBJ2-7; D remains ambiguous. The CDR3 sequence is 16 residues long. From germline, CDR1 is SGHRS and CDR2 YFSETQ. Trimming shortened V by 0 bases and J by 2 bases, and 15 bases separated the two germline ends. This chain's CDR3 is CASSLGIVTRTYEQYF. As DNA, the CDR3 is TGCGCCAGCAGCTTGGGTATTGTGACGCGAACCTACGAGCAGTACTTC.

The gene calls are TRBV7-3 and TRBJ1-1, with a weak D call TRBD1 (6 bases). Looked up from germline, CDR1 is SGHTA and CDR2 is FQGTGA. V lost 5 bases to trimming and J lost 6 bases, with 13 bases between them. The CDR3 runs 13 residues. CDR3 residues: CASSRDRQAEAFF. CDR3 nucleotide sequence: TGTGCCAGCAGCCGAGACAGGCAGGCTGAAGCTTTCTTT.